The rows below give T cell receptor beta chains drawn from one sample of a study of PD-1 blockade in classical Hodgkin lymphoma. Method: immunoSEQ multiplex PCR; TCRdb's copy keeps in-frame clones and lacks some. The sample yields around 30,000 clones, 70% to 75% seen once. The sequencing used peripheral blood mononuclear cells (PBMCs), collected before the second cycle of nivolumab. The receptor source for this set is a human donor with classical Hodgkin lymphoma. Each CDR3 is given with its conserved first and last residue. The order of the fields is V gene, J gene, clone size, D gene, CDR3 length, CDR3 DNA, CDR3 protein. A D gene is named only where the DNA matches it firmly. Expanded clones are given a class, and other clones once, few, many or no size at all.

>TRBV2|TRBJ2-5|.|.|15
TGTGCCAGCAGTCCAGGGGCATCCCCCCAAGAGACCCAGTACTTC
CASSPGASPQETQYF
>TRBV9|TRBJ2-1|.|.|15
TGTGCCAGCAGCGTAGGGGTAGCCTACTACAATGAGCAGTTCTTC
CASSVGVAYYNEQFF
>TRBV28|TRBJ2-3|few|.|16
TGTGCCAGCAGTTTTCGGCAGGGTCCAAATGCGGATACGCAGTATTTT
CASSFRQGPNADTQYF
>TRBV30|TRBJ1-3|.|.|14
TGTGCCTGGAGTGTAGTCGAACCGGGAAACACCATATATTTT
CAWSVVEPGNTIYF
>TRBV5-4|TRBJ2-1|.|TRBD1|13
TGCGCCAGCAGCCCCGACAGGGGTAATGAGCAGTTCTTC
CASSPDRGNEQFF
>TRBV28|TRBJ1-1|.|.|16
TGTGCCAGCAGTTATTTTTTGGAAGGGTTGGGGACTGAAGCTTTCTTT
CASSYFLEGLGTEAFF
>TRBV10-2|TRBJ1-1|.|.|15
TGCGCCAGCAGAGGAAATACACAGATGAACACTGAAGCTTTCTTT
CASRGNTQMNTEAFF
>TRBV7-9|TRBJ2-5|.|.|14
TGTGCCAGCAGCTTATTTCTCGGGGTGGGGACCCAGTACTTC
CASSLFLGVGTQYF
>TRBV28|TRBJ1-5|few|.|12
TGTGCCAGCAGTTCAGGGAGTCAGCCCCAGCATTTT
CASSSGSQPQHF
>TRBV19|TRBJ1-1|.|TRBD1|12
TGTGCCAGTAGTATTGACAGGGTTGAAGCTTTCTTT
CASSIDRVEAFF
>TRBV4-2|TRBJ1-5|.|TRBD1|16
TGTGCCAGCAGCCAAGATTGGGACAGGGGCAATCAGCCCCAGCATTTT
CASSQDWDRGNQPQHF
>TRBV19|TRBJ2-1|.|.|16
TGTGCCAGTAGTATAGAGGGACCCCCAGGATACAATGAGCAGTTCTTC
CASSIEGPPGYNEQFF
>TRBV29-1|TRBJ1-1|.|.|13
TGCAGCGTTGAAGAGTCGGTGGGAGCCGAAGCTTTCTTT
CSVEESVGAEAFF
>TRBV5-1|TRBJ2-2|.|.|13
TGCGCCAGCAGCTTGGGGCCCTCCGGGGAGCTGTTTTTT
CASSLGPSGELFF
>TRBV7-2|TRBJ1-5|few|TRBD1|15
TGTGCCAGCAGCGCTAACGGACAGGGGAGTCAGCCCCAGCATTTT
CASSANGQGSQPQHF
>TRBV28|TRBJ1-4|.|.|14
TGTGCCAGCAGTTTCGGGGGGCTGGCTGGAAAACTGTTTTTT
CASSFGGLAGKLFF
>TRBV4-3|TRBJ2-2|.|.|14
TGCGCCAGCAGCCAGTTCCAGCCGGTCGGGGAGCTGTTTTTT
CASSQFQPVGELFF
>TRBV6-5|TRBJ2-7|.|.|15
TGTGCCAGCAGTTACCGAGGACCTGTCTACTACGAGCAGTACTTC
CASSYRGPVYYEQYF
>TRBV18|TRBJ2-1|few|.|14
TGTGCCAGCTCCCCACAGAGCTCCTACAATGAGCAGTTCTTC
CASSPQSSYNEQFF
>TRBV4-2|TRBJ2-7|medium-sized|.|17
TGTGCCAGCAGCCAAGAAGAAATGGACGGAGGGATCTACGAGCAGTACTTC
CASSQEEMDGGIYEQYF
>TRBV27|TRBJ1-5|few|.|13
TGTGCCAGCAGTTCCGGGGTTGGACAGCCCCAGCATTTT
CASSSGVGQPQHF
>TRBV13|TRBJ2-1|.|.|12
TGTGCCAGCAGCTTAGAGGGCGGGGAGCAGTTCTTC
CASSLEGGEQFF
>TRBV14|TRBJ2-3|.|.|18
TGTGCCAGCAGCCCCAGTTGGGGGATGGGGGTATCGTCAGATACGCAGTTTTTT
CASSPSWGMGVSSDTQFF
>TRBV30|TRBJ1-2|few|.|13
TGTGCCTCTCGTACACCCCGGGACCCCGGGCACACCTTC
CASRTPRDPGHTF
>TRBV6-6|TRBJ1-6|.|TRBD1|14
TGTGCCAGCAGGTGGGACAGGGACGATTCACCCCTCCACTTT
CASRWDRDDSPLHF
>TRBV5-3|TRBJ2-7|.|.|16
TGTGCCAGAAACCGCCACAGAGGGAGAATAATCTACGAGCAGTACTTC
CARNRHRGRIIYEQYF
>TRBV11-2|TRBJ1-1|few|.|18
TGTGCCAGCAGCGTTAGAGCCCCGGGTCGACAGGTGGGGACTGAAGCTTTCTTT
CASSVRAPGRQVGTEAFF
>TRBV11-3|TRBJ2-7|.|.|13
TGTGCCAGCAGCAGAGAGGTGCTATCCGAGCAGTACTTC
CASSREVLSEQYF
>TRBV7-3|TRBJ2-7|.|TRBD2|17
TGTGCCAGCAGCGCCCCGGGACTAGCGAGTCTTTGGTACGAGCAGTACTTC
CASSAPGLASLWYEQYF
>TRBV7-8|TRBJ2-7|few|TRBD1|14
TGTGCCAGCAGCACCTGGGACAGCTCCTACGAGCAGTACTTC
CASSTWDSSYEQYF
>TRBV5-4|TRBJ1-3|.|.|14
TGTGCCAGCAGCTTGCAGTTAAGTGAAAACACCATATATTTT
CASSLQLSENTIYF
>TRBV27|TRBJ2-1|.|.|12
TGTGCCACCACCAACGGGCCGGATGAGCAGTTCTTC
CATTNGPDEQFF
>TRBV5-4|TRBJ2-5|.|.|13
TGTGCCAGCAGCTTTGAAGGAGAAGAGACCCAGTACTTC
CASSFEGEETQYF
>TRBV2|TRBJ1-2|few|.|15
TGTGCCAGCAGCCCACGGACCACGACGGGCTATGGCTACACCTTC
CASSPRTTTGYGYTF
>TRBV7-6|TRBJ1-2|.|.|13
TGTGCCAGCAGCTCTAGGGGGTTTGATGGCTACACCTTC
CASSSRGFDGYTF
>TRBV7-8|TRBJ2-7|.|TRBD1|16
TGTGCCAGCAGCTTAATCTTGCAGGGGGCTGGGTACGAGCAGTACTTC
CASSLILQGAGYEQYF
>TRBV12-5|TRBJ1-5|few|TRBD1|22
TGTGCTAGTGGTTTGGTACTAGGAAGGGACAGGGGGCGACCCGCTAATAATCAGCCCCAGCATTTT
CASGLVLGRDRGRPANNQPQHF
>TRBV5-6|TRBJ2-2|.|.|16
TGTGCCAGCAGCTTGGGGGGTCTTACGGACACCGGGGAGCTGTTTTTT
CASSLGGLTDTGELFF
>TRBV5-4|TRBJ1-1|few|.|11
TGTGCCAGCAGCTTTCTGACTGAAGCTTTCTTT
CASSFLTEAFF
>TRBV19|TRBJ1-6|.|.|14
TGTGCCAGTAATCGACAGTCGGCCTTTTCACCCCTCCACTTT
CASNRQSAFSPLHF
>TRBV2|TRBJ2-1|.|TRBD2|15
TGTGCCAGCTCCAGTGGACTAGCGGTAGGCAATGAGCAGTTCTTC
CASSSGLAVGNEQFF
>TRBV4-1|TRBJ1-1|.|.|16
TGCGCCAGCAGCCAACGACCAAGCCTAGACACGACTGAAGCTTTCTTT
CASSQRPSLDTTEAFF
>TRBV7-9|TRBJ1-2|.|.|14
TGTGCCAGCAGCTCCCACAGGCAAAACTATGGCTACACCTTC
CASSSHRQNYGYTF
>TRBV7-9|TRBJ1-2|.|TRBD1|16
TGTGCCAGCAGCCCTTTGAACAGGGGAAGAGACTATGGCTACACCTTC
CASSPLNRGRDYGYTF
>TRBV6-6|TRBJ2-7|few|TRBD2|16
TGTGCCAGCAGTTCATCATCTGGACTAGCGGGGTACGAGCAGTACTTC
CASSSSSGLAGYEQYF